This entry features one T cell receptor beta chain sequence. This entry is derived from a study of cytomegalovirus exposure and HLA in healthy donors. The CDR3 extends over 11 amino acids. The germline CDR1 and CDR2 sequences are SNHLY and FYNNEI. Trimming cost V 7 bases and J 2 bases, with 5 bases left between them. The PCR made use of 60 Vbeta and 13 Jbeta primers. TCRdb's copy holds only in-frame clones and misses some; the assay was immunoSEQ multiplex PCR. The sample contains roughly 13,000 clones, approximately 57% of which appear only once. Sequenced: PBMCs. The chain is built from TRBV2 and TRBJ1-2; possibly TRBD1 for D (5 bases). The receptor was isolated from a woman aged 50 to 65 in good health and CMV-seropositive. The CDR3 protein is CASTGNYGYTF. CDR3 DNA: TGTGCCAGCACAGGGAACTATGGCTACACCTTC. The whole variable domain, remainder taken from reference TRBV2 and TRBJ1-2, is EPEVTQTPSHQVTQMGQEVILRCVPISNHLYFYWYRQILGQKVEFLVSFYNNEISEKSEIFDDQFSVERPDGSNFTLKIRSTKLEDSAMYFCASTGNYGYTFGSGTRLTVV.